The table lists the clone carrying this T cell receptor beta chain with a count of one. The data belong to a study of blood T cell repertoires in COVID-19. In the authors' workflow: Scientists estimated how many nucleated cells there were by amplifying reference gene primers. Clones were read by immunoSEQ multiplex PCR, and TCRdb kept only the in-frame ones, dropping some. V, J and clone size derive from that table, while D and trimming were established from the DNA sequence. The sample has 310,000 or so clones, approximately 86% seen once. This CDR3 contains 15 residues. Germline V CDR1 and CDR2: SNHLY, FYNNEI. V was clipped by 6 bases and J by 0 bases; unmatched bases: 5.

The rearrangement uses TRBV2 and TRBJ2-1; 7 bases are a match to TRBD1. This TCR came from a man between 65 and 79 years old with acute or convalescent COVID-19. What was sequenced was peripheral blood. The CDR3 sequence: CASRTGKSSYNEQFF. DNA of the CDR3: TGTGCCAGCAGGACAGGGAAAAGCTCCTACAATGAGCAGTTCTTC.